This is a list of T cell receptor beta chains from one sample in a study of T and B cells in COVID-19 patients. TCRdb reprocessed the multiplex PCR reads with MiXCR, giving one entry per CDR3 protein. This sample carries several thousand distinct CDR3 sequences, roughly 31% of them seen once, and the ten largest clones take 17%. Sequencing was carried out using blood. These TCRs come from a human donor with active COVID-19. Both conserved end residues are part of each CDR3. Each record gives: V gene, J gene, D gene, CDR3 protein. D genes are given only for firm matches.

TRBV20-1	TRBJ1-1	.	CSAEGGMNTEAFF
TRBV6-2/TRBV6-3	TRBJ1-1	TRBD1	CASSYSTGQGTEAFF
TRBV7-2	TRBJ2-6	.	CASSLQPPSGANVLTF
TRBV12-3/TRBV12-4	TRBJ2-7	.	CASSPVRGYEQYF
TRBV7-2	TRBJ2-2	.	CASSLTALTGELFF
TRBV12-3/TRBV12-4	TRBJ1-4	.	CASRPGLANEKLFF
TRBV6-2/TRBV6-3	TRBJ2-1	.	CASSPPSSYNEQFF
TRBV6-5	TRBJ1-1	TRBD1	CASSTRTGAQVEAFF
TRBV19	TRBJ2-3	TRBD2	CASGRTSATDTQYF
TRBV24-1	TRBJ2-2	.	CATSDSGRRTGELFF
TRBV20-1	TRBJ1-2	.	CSAHDSANYGYTF
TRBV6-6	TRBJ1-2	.	CASTFLGGEGYGYTF
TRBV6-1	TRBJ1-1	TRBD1	CATSWATGGTEAFF
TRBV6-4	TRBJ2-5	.	CASSVTAWETQYF
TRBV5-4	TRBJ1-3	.	CASSLASGTIYF
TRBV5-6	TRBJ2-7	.	CASSLAGGREQYF
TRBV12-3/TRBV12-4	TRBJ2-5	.	CASSLAAGASFEETQYF
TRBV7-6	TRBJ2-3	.	CASSLGEEWTDTQYF
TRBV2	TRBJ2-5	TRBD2	CASSGLAGRGTQYF
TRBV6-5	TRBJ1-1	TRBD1	CASSTGTGRNTEAFF
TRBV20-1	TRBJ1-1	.	CSARDVRALGMNTEAFF
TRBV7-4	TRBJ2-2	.	CASSQPWADTGELFF
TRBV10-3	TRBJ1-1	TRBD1	CAISGQGWGTEAFF
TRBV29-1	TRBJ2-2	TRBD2	CSVEGGAGGELFF
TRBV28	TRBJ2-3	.	CASSLSRALSTDTQYF
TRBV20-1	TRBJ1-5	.	CSSTGLGDSNQPQHF
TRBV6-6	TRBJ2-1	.	CASSYSGAGTSYNEQFF
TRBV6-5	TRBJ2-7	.	CASSYSEGNYEQYF
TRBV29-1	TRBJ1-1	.	CSVVYTENTEAFF
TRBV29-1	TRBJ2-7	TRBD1	CSVYGTGGKYF
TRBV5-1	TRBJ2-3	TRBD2	CASSLERGANINTDTQYF
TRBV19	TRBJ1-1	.	CASGPVIPEAFF
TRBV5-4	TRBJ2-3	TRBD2	CASSYPVSGGAAADTQYF
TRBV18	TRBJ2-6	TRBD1	CASSPFRTGSGANVLTF
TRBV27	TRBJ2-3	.	CASSSRTEIDTQYF
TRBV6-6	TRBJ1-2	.	CASSYGQNYGYTF
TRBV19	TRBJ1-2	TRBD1	CASRDRVYGYTF
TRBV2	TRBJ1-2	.	CASSEGGYGYTF
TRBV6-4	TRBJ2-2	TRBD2	CASSLTSGANTGELFF
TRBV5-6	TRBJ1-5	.	CASSLGTGNQPQHF
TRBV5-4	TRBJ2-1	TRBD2	CASSLTWGRDNEQFF
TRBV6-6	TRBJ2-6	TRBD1	CASSSTGGSGANVLTF
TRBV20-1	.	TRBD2	CSATGGEETQYF
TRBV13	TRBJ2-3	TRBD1	CASSSGQGDTDTQYF
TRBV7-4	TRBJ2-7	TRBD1	CASSLGGQGSHF
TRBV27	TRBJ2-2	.	CASTTTGELFF
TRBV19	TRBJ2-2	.	CASSIQVNTGELFF
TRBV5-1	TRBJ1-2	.	CASSFGGATNYGYTF
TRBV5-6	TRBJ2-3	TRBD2	CASSLAGGADTQYF
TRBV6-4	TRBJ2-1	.	CASSASGGFGAALGEQFF
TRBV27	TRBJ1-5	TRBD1	CASSSRQGGNSNQPQHF
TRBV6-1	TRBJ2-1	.	CASREGPKDYNEQFF
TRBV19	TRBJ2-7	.	CASSKGGGTPYEQYF